This TCR beta chain stems from a study of blood T cell repertoires in COVID-19. Overall study context: Sample material is recorded as cDNA or gDNA derived from T cells, B-cell-depleted T cells, or PBMCs.

The CDR3 runs to 16 residues. V shed 0 bases and J shed 3 bases, with 13 bases lying between them. The V gene's germline CDR1 is SGHNT and CDR2 YYREEE (reference sequence). Sequencing was performed with immunoSEQ multiplex PCR; in TCRdb, only in-frame clones are kept and a portion is missing. The repertoire has some 700,000 clones, approximately 90% of them found once; the top ten carry 0.2% to 0.3%. The TCR originated in a young woman with acute or convalescent COVID-19. V and J are TRBV5-4 and TRBJ1-5; D is uncertain. The sample comprised peripheral blood. CDR3 amino acids: CASSLGGGRNNQPQHF. The CDR3 DNA follows: TGTGCCAGCAGCTTGGGGGGAGGCCGAAACAATCAGCCCCAGCATTTT.